This T cell receptor beta chain appears in the sequencing data of a study of T cells in Graves' hyperthyroidism and ophthalmopathy. Overall study: The authors collected peripheral blood at initial diagnosis, before any treatment. Notes on the study in general: From stable hyperthyroidism, ophthalmopathy was separated by a 13 V-J model.

This clonotype was found a few times. Its specificity is not known. What was amplified from RNA transcripts were TCR beta CDR3 regions. HTBI primers were used for first-round RT-PCR of the TCR CDR3. One entry per CDR3 protein, called by TCRdb with MiXCR from the multiplex PCR reads. Here the sample spans about 290,000 distinct CDR3 sequences, approximately 15% being singletons. This CDR3 contains 13 residues. CDR1 and CDR2 from the germline V gene are DFQATT and SNEGSKA (reference sequence). Trimming left V 3 bases short and J 4 bases short, with 13 bases between. These patients, aged 18 to 65, had recently diagnosed hyperthyroidism lasting under 2 months. Patients having uncontrolled infection, another autoimmune disease, pregnancy or lactation were not included.

This sequence was found in a woman aged 40 to 55 with Graves' hyperthyroidism. The chain couples TRBV20-1 to TRBJ2-7; D perhaps matches TRBD2 (6 bases). The source material was blood. The CDR3 nucleotides read TGCAGTGCTAGCCCCAGCGGGTTTTACGAGCAGTACTTC. Residues: CSASPSGFYEQYF.